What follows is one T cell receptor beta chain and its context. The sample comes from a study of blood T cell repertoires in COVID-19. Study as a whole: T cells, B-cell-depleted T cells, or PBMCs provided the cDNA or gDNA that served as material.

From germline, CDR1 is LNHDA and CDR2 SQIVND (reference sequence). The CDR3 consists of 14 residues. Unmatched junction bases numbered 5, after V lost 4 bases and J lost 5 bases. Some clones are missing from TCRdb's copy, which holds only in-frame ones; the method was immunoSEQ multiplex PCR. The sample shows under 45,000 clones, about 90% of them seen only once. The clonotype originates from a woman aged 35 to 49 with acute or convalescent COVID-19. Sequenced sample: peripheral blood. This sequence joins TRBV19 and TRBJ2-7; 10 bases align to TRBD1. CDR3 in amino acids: CASSTGTGVHEQYF. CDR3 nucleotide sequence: TGTGCCAGTAGTACCGGGACAGGGGTACACGAGCAGTACTTC.